The subject of this entry is one TCR beta chain. The sample originates from a study of T-cell reconstitution after alpha-beta-depleted transplantation in children. Germline V gives CDR1 SGDLS, CDR2 YYNGEE. The CDR3 extends over 15 amino acids. Unmatched junction bases numbered 2, after V lost 0 bases and J lost 2 bases. The TCRbeta library incorporated unique molecular identifiers. TCRdb re-derived calls from the PCR reads in MiXCR, one entry per CDR3 protein. The sample includes nearly 550,000 distinct CDR3 sequences, roughly 18% of them seen just once. This rearrangement joins TRBV9 to TRBJ2-1, with 7 bases lining up with TRBD1. The sequencing used PBMCs from the stem cell graft donor, collected from the stem cell graft. This receptor was taken from a human donor who donated a stem cell graft to a child with acute lymphoblastic leukemia. The CDR3 sequence: CASSVGGGPYNEQFF. The DNA of the CDR3 is TGTGCCAGCAGCGTAGGAGGGGGCCCCTACAATGAGCAGTTCTTC.